The T cell receptor (beta chain) described here comes from a study of T cell repertoires in cytomegalovirus infection. Study-wide background: Public TCR beta signatures marked donors with CMV infection and the matching HLA.

CDR1 is SGHTA and CDR2 is FQGTGA in the germline V gene. CDR3 length: 13 residues. Between the trimmed V and J ends, which lost 5 bases and 6 bases, there was a span of 10 bases. TCRdb used MiXCR to reprocess the reads, holding one entry per CDR3 protein. This table has around 450,000 distinct CDR3 sequences, 11% appearing once. The genes are TRBV7-3 and TRBJ2-2; no clear D gene. The receptor comes from a human donor in good health (CMV status not recorded). Some clones in this sample may be carry-over from other donors' samples. Sequenced input: PBMCs. The CDR3 DNA is TGTGCCAGCAGCGTCACCCCTTCCGGGGAGCTGTTTTTT. Translation: CASSVTPSGELFF.